The T cell receptor beta chain described here comes from a study of spatial heterogeneity in lung cancer. Described time point: sample taken at primary tumor resection. CDR1 and CDR2 from the germline V gene are SQVTM and ANQGSEA. The CDR3 has 13 amino acids. Deletions cut 4 bases from V and 11 bases from J, with 18 bases between. TCRdb recomputed calls from the 5' RACE reads with MiXCR, one row per CDR3 protein. The sample consists of about 39,000 distinct CDR3 sequences, approximately 3.1% of them appearing once. There are many counts of this clonotype. The receptor's source is a male donor with early-stage non-small cell lung cancer. This chain links TRBV29-1 with TRBJ1-3, with D unresolved. Sequenced material: normal lung tissue next to the tumor, taken at surgery. The CDR3 DNA reads TGCAGCGTTGGAGCGTCAACTGGCGCGGCCATATATTTT. Residues: CSVGASTGAAIYF. The full variable domain, rest sourced from reference TRBV29-1 and TRBJ1-3, is SAVISQKPSRDICQRGTSLTIQCQVDSQVTMMFWYRQQPGQSLTLIATANQGSEATYESGFVIDKFPISRPNLTFSTLTVSNMSPEDSSIYLCSVGASTGAAIYFGEGSWLTVV.